This TCR beta chain emerged from a study of blood T cells in healthy people across ages. Study background: Per every two T cells, about one barcoded beta molecule was captured by template switching.

The CDR3 is 12 residues long. Looked up from germline, CDR1 is LGHDT and CDR2 is YNNKEL (reference sequence). V lost 3 bases, J lost 4 bases, and 3 bases lay in between. Sample-barcoded 5' priming and a J-beta primer mix drove a second PCR of roughly 7 to 11 cycles. One entry per CDR3 protein results from TCRdb running MiXCR on the 5' RACE reads. This table holds 1 million or so distinct CDR3 sequences, over 35% found once. The chain carries TRBV3-1 and TRBJ2-2; no firm D call. What was sequenced was blood. The TCR sequence derives from an older woman in good health. In nucleotides, the CDR3 is TGTGCCAGCAGCCAGGGCACCGGGGAGCTGTTTTTT. This codes for CASSQGTGELFF.